This is a list of T cell receptor beta chains from one sample in a study of T cell repertoires in cytomegalovirus infection. TCRdb independently ran MiXCR on the reads; one entry per CDR3 protein. The sample lists around 490,000 distinct CDR3 sequences, about a quarter occurring once. Sequencing used PBMCs. The receptors originated from a human donor in good health (CMV status not recorded). Some clones in this sample may be carry-over from other donors' samples. CDR3s include the opening cysteine and the closing phenylalanine or tryptophan. The D gene is left open where the match is weak. Clone size is shown for a subset of rows, as once, few, many or a class of expanded clone.

j_call | clone_size | d_call | v_call | cdr3_nt | cdr3_aa
TRBJ2-2 | few | NA | TRBV9 | TGTGCCAGCAGCGTAGCTGTCGGAGGGAACACCGGGGAGCTGTTTTTT | CASSVAVGGNTGELFF
TRBJ1-3 | NA | NA | TRBV7-8 | TGTGCCAGCAGCTGGACAGAGGGATCCTCTGGAAACACCATATATTTT | CASSWTEGSSGNTIYF
TRBJ1-2 | NA | NA | TRBV6-6 | TGTGCCAGCAGTTACCTACCCCCCCTTTCCTTC | CASSYLPPLSF
TRBJ2-2 | many | NA | TRBV7-2 | TGTGCCAGCAGGGGGTGGGGGCCCGGGGAGCTGTTTTTT | CASRGWGPGELFF
TRBJ2-1 | many | NA | TRBV7-8 | TGTGCCAGCAGCTTAGAAGGCGGGAACTCCTACAATGAGCAGTTCTTC | CASSLEGGNSYNEQFF
TRBJ1-1 | many | TRBD1 | TRBV7-2 | TGTGCCAGCAGCTTGAACAGGGGGCGTCTGAACACTGAAGCTTTCTTT | CASSLNRGRLNTEAFF
TRBJ2-1 | NA | TRBD2 | TRBV11-3 | TGTGCCAGCAGCACGGCGGGAGGAAACAATGAGCAGTTCTTC | CASSTAGGNNEQFF
TRBJ2-5 | NA | NA | TRBV19 | TGTGCCAGTAGTATTAACCCGACTAGAAGGAAAGAGACCCAGTACTTC | CASSINPTRRKETQYF
TRBJ2-5 | NA | TRBD2 | TRBV7-2 | TGTGCCAGCAGCTTAGCCCCGGGACTAGCGGGAGGGTCCCTTGAGACCCAGTACTTC | CASSLAPGLAGGSLETQYF
TRBJ1-4 | few | NA | TRBV11-2 | TGTGCCAGCAGCCCCCATTCGGGGGGCGGGGAAAAACTGTTTTTT | CASSPHSGGGEKLFF
TRBJ1-1 | NA | NA | TRBV19 | TGTGCCAGTAGTCCCGCGAGGACTCGACTCACTGAAGCTTTCTTT | CASSPARTRLTEAFF
TRBJ1-2 | many | NA | TRBV7-2 | TGTGCCAGCAGCCGACAGAACTATGGCTACACCTTC | CASSRQNYGYTF
TRBJ1-4 | few | TRBD1 | TRBV7-6 | TGTGCCAGCAGCTTAGGCGGGCCAGGGGGACGGAAACTGTTTTTT | CASSLGGPGGRKLFF
TRBJ2-4 | few | TRBD1 | TRBV6-2/TRBV6-3 | TGTGCCAGCAGTTACTCCAGACAGGGGATGAGCAAAAACATTCAGTACTTC | CASSYSRQGMSKNIQYF
TRBJ2-1 | few | TRBD1 | TRBV7-9 | TGTGCCAGCAGCCCCGGGACAGGGGTCTACGATGAGCAGTTCTTC | CASSPGTGVYDEQFF
TRBJ2-2 | NA | TRBD2 | TRBV7-1 | TGTGCCAGCAGCGCTACTAGCGGAGAGAACACCGGGGAGCTGTTTTTT | CASSATSGENTGELFF